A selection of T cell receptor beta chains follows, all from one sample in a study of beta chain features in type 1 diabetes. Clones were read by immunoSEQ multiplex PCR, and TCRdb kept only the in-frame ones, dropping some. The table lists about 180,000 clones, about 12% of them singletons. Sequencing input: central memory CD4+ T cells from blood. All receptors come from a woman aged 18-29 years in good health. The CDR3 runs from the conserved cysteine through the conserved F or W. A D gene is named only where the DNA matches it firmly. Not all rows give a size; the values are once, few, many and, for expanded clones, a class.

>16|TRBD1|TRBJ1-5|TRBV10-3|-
CAISAGGEGANQPQHF
TGTGCCATCAGTGCAGGGGGCGAGGGGGCCAATCAGCCCCAGCATTTT
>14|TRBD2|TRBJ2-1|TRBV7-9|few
CASSPNPLAGGSLF
TGTGCCAGCAGCCCAAACCCACTAGCGGGAGGGTCGCTCTTC
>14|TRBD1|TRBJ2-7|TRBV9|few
CASSVGDRPYEQYF
TGTGCCAGCAGCGTAGGGGACAGACCCTACGAGCAGTACTTC
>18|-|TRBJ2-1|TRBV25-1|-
CASTGGRDLQGASDEQFF
TGTGCCAGCACCGGGGGGCGGGACCTGCAGGGGGCAAGCGATGAGCAGTTCTTC
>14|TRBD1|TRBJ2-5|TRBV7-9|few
CASSFPTGGETQYF
TGTGCCAGCAGCTTCCCAACAGGGGGAGAGACCCAGTACTTC
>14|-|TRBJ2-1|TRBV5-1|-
CASSLGEIYNEQFF
TGCGCCAGCAGCTTGGGTGAGATTTACAATGAGCAGTTCTTC
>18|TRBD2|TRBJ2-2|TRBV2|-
CASKGRVLAALNTGELFF
TGTGCCAGCAAGGGGAGGGTACTAGCAGCACTTAACACCGGGGAGCTGTTTTTT
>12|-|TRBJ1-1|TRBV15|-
CATTREGTEAFF
TGTGCCACCACCAGGGAGGGCACTGAAGCTTTCTTT
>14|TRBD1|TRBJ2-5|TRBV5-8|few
CASSKGQGGETQYF
TGTGCCAGCAGCAAGGGACAGGGAGGCGAGACCCAGTACTTC
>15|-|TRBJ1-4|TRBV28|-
CASSLYQGGDEKLFF
TGTGCCAGCAGTTTATACCAGGGAGGGGATGAAAAACTGTTTTTT
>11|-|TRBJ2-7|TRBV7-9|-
CASSLVDEQYF
TGTGCCAGCAGCTTAGTAGACGAGCAGTACTTC
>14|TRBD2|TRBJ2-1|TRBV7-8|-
CASSLRGRSDEQFF
TGTGCCAGCAGCTTACGCGGGAGATCGGATGAGCAGTTCTTC
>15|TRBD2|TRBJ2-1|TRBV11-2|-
CASSPGLGRRNEQFF
TGTGCCAGCAGCCCCGGACTAGGGCGCAGGAATGAGCAGTTCTTC
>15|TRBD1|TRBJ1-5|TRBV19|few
CASMEGQGYNQPQHF
TGTGCCAGTATGGAAGGACAGGGCTACAATCAGCCCCAGCATTTT
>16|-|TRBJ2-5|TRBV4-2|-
CASSRATEGEAETQYF
TGTGCCAGCAGCAGGGCGACCGAGGGAGAGGCGGAGACCCAGTACTTC
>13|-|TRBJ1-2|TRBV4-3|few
CASSHSDRDGYTF
TGCGCCAGCAGCCACTCGGACAGAGATGGCTACACCTTC
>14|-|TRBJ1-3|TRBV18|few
CASSPQGYGNTIYF
TGTGCCAGCTCACCGCAGGGATACGGAAACACCATATATTTT
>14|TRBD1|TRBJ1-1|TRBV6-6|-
CASSTDRKGAEAFF
TGTGCCAGCAGCACGGACAGGAAGGGCGCTGAAGCTTTCTTT
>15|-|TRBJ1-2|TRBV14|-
CASSQDRNREGGYTF
TGTGCCAGCAGCCAAGATAGGAACAGGGAAGGCGGCTACACCTTC
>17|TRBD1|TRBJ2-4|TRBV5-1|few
CASSLTQGAVAKNIQYF
TGCGCCAGCAGCTTGACCCAGGGGGCTGTAGCCAAAAACATTCAGTACTTC
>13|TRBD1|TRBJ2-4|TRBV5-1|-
CASSLGGGNIQYF
TGCGCCAGCAGCTTGGGAGGGGGCAACATTCAGTACTTC
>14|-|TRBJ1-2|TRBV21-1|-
CARSGTFLNYGYTF
TGTGCCAGATCCGGGACATTCCTTAACTATGGCTACACCTTC
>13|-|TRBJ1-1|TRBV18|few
CASSFRVGTEAFF
TGTGCCAGCTCTTTCAGGGTCGGCACTGAAGCTTTCTTT
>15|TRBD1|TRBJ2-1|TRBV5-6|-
CASAFRGTGMIEQFF
TGTGCCAGCGCTTTCCGAGGGACAGGGATGATTGAGCAGTTCTTC
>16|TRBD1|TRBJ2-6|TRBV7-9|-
CASSSGQVSGANVLTF
TGTGCCAGCAGCTCCGGACAGGTCTCTGGGGCCAACGTCCTGACTTTC
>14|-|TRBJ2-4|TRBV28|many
CASSSRRGKNIQYF
TGTGCCAGCAGTTCCCGAAGAGGCAAAAACATTCAGTACTTC
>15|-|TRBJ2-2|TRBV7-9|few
CASSLGGQYTGELFF
TGTGCCAGCAGCTTAGGAGGACAGTACACCGGGGAGCTGTTTTTT
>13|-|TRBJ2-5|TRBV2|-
CASSLRGQETQYF
TGTGCCAGCTCATTGCGGGGCCAAGAGACCCAGTACTTC
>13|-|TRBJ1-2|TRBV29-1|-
CSVQTQGRDGYTF
TGCAGCGTGCAGACTCAGGGGAGAGACGGCTACACCTTC
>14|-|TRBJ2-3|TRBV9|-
CASSHKTSTDTQYF
TGTGCCAGCAGCCATAAAACTAGCACAGATACGCAGTATTTT
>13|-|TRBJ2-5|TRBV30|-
CAWSVRLASTQYF
TGTGCCTGGAGTGTACGATTAGCGTCGACCCAGTACTTC
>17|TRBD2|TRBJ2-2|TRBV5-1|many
CASSWTSGSPNTGELFF
TGCGCCAGCAGCTGGACTAGCGGGAGTCCCAACACCGGGGAGCTGTTTTTT
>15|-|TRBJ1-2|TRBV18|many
CASSYSFDRNYGYTF
TGTGCCAGCTCTTACAGTTTCGACAGGAACTATGGCTACACCTTC
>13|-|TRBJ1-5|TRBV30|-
CAWTEHSNQPQHF
TGTGCCTGGACAGAACATAGCAATCAGCCCCAGCATTTT
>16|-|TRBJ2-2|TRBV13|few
CASSPVQLVGTGELFF
TGTGCCAGCAGCCCAGTCCAGCTAGTGGGCACCGGGGAGCTGTTTTTT
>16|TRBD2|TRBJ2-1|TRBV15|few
CATSRGGGSGVSEQFF
TGTGCCACCAGCAGAGGGGGCGGGAGTGGGGTGTCTGAGCAGTTCTTC
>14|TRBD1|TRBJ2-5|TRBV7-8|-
CASSFRDRQETQYF
TGTGCCAGCAGCTTCCGGGACAGGCAAGAGACCCAGTACTTC
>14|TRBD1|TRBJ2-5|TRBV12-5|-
CASGADRGSETQYF
TGTGCTAGTGGTGCGGACAGGGGTTCAGAGACCCAGTACTTC
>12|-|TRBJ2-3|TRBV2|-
CALQESTDTQYF
TGTGCCCTACAGGAGAGCACAGATACGCAGTATTTT